These 21 T cell receptor beta chains originate from one sample sequenced in a study of T cells expressing NK-cell markers. From the 5' RACE reads, TCRdb lists one entry per CDR3 protein and no DNA. This repertoire comprises over 250,000 distinct CDR3 sequences; its ten largest clones make up more than 3.5%. The sample was blood T cells: a sorted CD56 or NKG2C T cell subset, CD4+ or CD8+ T cells, or bulk PBMC T cells (not recorded which). The receptors derive from a woman aged 18 to 75 in good health.

The rearrangement uses TRBV28 and TRBJ2-3; lacking DNA, the TRBD1 call made by TCRdb goes unchecked. This CDR3 is built from 13 residues. Germline CDR1 and CDR2: MDHEN and SYDVKM. CDR3: CASSLNRGGTQYF.

The chain is built from TRBV6-1 and TRBJ2-1. Germline V CDR1 and CDR2: MNHNS, SASEGT. This CDR3 spans 12 amino acids. CDR3 in amino acids: CASSETHNEQFF.

CDR3 amino acids: CASSYSVPGYGYGYTF. The gene calls are TRBV6-5 and TRBJ1-2; the D call from TCRdb, TRBD1, cannot be confirmed without DNA. This CDR3 comprises 16 residues. Germline CDR1 reads MNHEY; CDR2 reads SVGAGI.

The gene calls are TRBV12-3 or TRBV12-4 and TRBJ2-7; TCRdb's D call, TRBD2, is unchecked because there is no DNA. The CDR3 extends over 12 amino acids. This CDR3 is CASGRDRYEQYF.

This CDR3 reads CASSVGLETGNEQFF. V gene TRBV9 combines with J gene TRBJ2-1; absent DNA, TCRdb's TRBD1 call cannot be checked. The CDR3 length is 15 residues. Per germline, CDR1 SGDLS and CDR2 YYNGEE.

This sequence joins TRBV20-1 and TRBJ2-1. This CDR3 spans 14 amino acids. The V gene's germline CDR1 is DFQATT and CDR2 SNEGSKA (reference sequence). The CDR3 sequence: CSARGWSSYNEQFF.

The rearrangement links TRBV28 to TRBJ1-2; TCRdb's D call, TRBD1, is unchecked because there is no DNA. CDR3 length equals 14 residues. The germline CDR1 and CDR2 sequences are MDHEN and SYDVKM. CDR3 amino acids: CASSSTGGAGGYTF.

This sequence joins TRBV12-3 or TRBV12-4 and TRBJ2-5; TCRdb's D call of TRBD1 is untestable without DNA. The CDR3 runs 14 residues. CDR3 sequence: CASSLVGTGETQYF.

V usage is TRBV12-3 or TRBV12-4 and J usage is TRBJ1-2; with no DNA, the TCRdb D assignment of TRBD1 cannot be verified. This CDR3 region has 14 residues. Here the CDR3 reads CASSPTGSNYGYTF.

The rearrangement uses TRBV28 and TRBJ2-3; there is no DNA to check the TCRdb D call of TRBD2. The CDR3 has 13 amino acids. CDR1 MDHEN and CDR2 SYDVKM come from the germline V gene. The CDR3 loop reads CASSLPSSYTQYF.

This CDR3 reads CASSPGSSTDTQYF. This chain joins TRBV12-3 or TRBV12-4 and TRBJ2-3; TCRdb proposes TRBD1, but this gene call is untestable without DNA. The CDR3 runs to 14 residues.

This chain uses TRBV5-6 with TRBJ1-5. The germline V gene has CDR1 SGHDT and CDR2 YYEEEE. The CDR3 has 16 residues. This chain's CDR3 is CASSFGLSYSNQPQHF.

The V gene is TRBV20-1, the J gene TRBJ2-1; TCRdb calls TRBD1, which cannot be checked without DNA. Germline V lookup: CDR1 DFQATT, CDR2 SNEGSKA (reference sequence). This CDR3 comprises 14 residues. The CDR3 is CSAGGTGVIDEQFF.

V and J are TRBV7-9 and TRBJ1-4. This CDR3 has 14 residues. Germline values: CDR1 SEHNR, CDR2 FQNEAQ (reference sequence). The CDR3 reads CASSLNRKGEKLFF. Variable domain in full (rest from reference TRBV7-9 and TRBJ1-4): DTGVSQNPRHKITKRGQNVTFRCDPISEHNRLYWYRQTLGQGPEFLTYFQNEAQLEKSRLLSDRFSAERPKGSFSTLEIQRTEQGDSAMYLCASSLNRKGEKLFFGSGTQLSVL.

The rearrangement uses TRBV7-3 and TRBJ1-6; there is no DNA to check the TCRdb D call of TRBD1. This CDR3 has 14 amino acids. Germline V gene data show CDR1 as SGHTA and CDR2 as FQGTGA. CDR3: CASSPQGQGSPLHF. Using reference TRBV7-3 and TRBJ1-6 for the parts outside the CDR3, the full variable domain is GAGVSQTPSNKVTEKGKYVELRCDPISGHTALYWYRQSLGQGPEFLIYFQGTGAADDSGLPNDRFFAVRPEGSVSTLKIQRTERGDSAVYLCASSPQGQGSPLHFGNGTRLTVT.

This chain connects TRBV7-2 to TRBJ1-6. Germline loops: CDR1 SGHTA, CDR2 FQGNSA. The CDR3 sequence is 13 residues long. The CDR3 here is CASSLESSSPLHF.

V usage is TRBV29-1 and J usage is TRBJ1-5; TCRdb calls TRBD1, which cannot be checked without DNA. The germline V gene encodes CDR1 SQVTM and CDR2 ANQGSEA. There are 13 residues in the CDR3. The CDR3 sequence: CSVLQAHGTPQHF.

The chain combines TRBV6-5 with TRBJ1-3; as DNA is missing, the TRBD1 call by TCRdb cannot be tested. This CDR3 is built from 14 residues. Germline CDR1 and CDR2: MNHEY and SVGAGI. This CDR3 is CASSYSEGANTIYF.

The CDR3: CASSQWTGSFEQFF. The chain couples TRBV4-3 to TRBJ2-1; the D call from TCRdb, TRBD1, cannot be confirmed without DNA. CDR3 length: 14 residues. Germline CDR1 is LGHNA and CDR2 is YSLEER.

V usage is TRBV2 and J usage is TRBJ2-1; no DNA is available, so the TRBD1 call from TCRdb remains unchecked. This CDR3 contains 14 residues. Germline V gene data show CDR1 as SNHLY and CDR2 as FYNNEI. CDR3 sequence: CASSRQGGDNEQFF.

This chain links TRBV7-2 with TRBJ2-3. Germline loops: CDR1 SGHTA, CDR2 FQGNSA. This CDR3 is 12 amino acids long. This chain's CDR3 is CASSFFADTQYF.